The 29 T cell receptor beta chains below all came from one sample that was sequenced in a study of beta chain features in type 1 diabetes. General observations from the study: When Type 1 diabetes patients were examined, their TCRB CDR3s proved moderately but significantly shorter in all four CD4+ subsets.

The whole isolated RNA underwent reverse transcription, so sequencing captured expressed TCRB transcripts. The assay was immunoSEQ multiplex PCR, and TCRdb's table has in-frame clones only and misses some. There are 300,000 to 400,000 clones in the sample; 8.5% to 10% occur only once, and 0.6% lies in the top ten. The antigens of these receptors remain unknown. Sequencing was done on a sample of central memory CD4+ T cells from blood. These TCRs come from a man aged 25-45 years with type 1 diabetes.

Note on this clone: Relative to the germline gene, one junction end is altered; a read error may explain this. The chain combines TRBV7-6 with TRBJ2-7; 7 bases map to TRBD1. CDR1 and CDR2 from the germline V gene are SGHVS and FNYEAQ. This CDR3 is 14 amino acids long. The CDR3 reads CASSPRQGPYEQCF. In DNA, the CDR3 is TGTGCCAGCAGCCCCCGACAGGGTCCCTACGAGCAGTGCTTC.

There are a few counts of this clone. The CDR3 loop reads CASSLELGTGANVLTF. CDR3 coding DNA: TGTGCCAGCAGCTTGGAATTAGGGACCGGGGCCAACGTCCTGACTTTC. V is TRBV5-6 and J is TRBJ2-6; possibly TRBD1 or TRBD2 for D (5 bases each). Trimming stripped 0 bases from V and 4 bases from J, with 11 bases between. The germline gives CDR1 SGHDT, CDR2 YYEEEE. This CDR3 contains 16 residues.

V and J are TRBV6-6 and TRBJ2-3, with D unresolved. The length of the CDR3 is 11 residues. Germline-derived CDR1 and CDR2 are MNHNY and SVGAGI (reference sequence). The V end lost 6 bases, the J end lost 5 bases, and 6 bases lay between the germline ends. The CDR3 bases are TGTGCCAGCAGCCCCCAAGATACGCAGTATTTT. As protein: CASSPQDTQYF.

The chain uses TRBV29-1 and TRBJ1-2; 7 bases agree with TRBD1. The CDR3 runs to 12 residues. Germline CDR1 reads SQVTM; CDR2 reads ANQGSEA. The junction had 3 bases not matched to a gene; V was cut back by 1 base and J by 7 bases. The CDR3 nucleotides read TGCAGCGTTGAAGGACAGGGCGGTGGCTACACCTTC. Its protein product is CSVEGQGGGYTF.

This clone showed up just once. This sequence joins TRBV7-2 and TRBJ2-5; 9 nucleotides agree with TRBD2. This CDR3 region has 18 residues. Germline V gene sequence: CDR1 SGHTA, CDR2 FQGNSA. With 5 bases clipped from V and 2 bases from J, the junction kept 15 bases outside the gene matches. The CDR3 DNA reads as TGTGCCAGCAGCCAAGTCTCCTGGGCTAGCGGGAAACAAGAGACCCAGTACTTC. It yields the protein CASSQVSWASGKQETQYF. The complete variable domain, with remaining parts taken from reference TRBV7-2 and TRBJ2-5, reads GAGVSQSPSNKVTEKGKDVELRCDPISGHTALYWYRQSLGQGLEFLIYFQGNSAPDKSGLPSDRFSAERTGGSVSTLTIQRTQQEDSAVYLCASSQVSWASGKQETQYFGPGTRLLVL.

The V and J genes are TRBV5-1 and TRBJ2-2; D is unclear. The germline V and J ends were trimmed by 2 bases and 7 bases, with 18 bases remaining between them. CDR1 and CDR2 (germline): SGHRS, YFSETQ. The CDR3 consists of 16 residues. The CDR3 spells CASSFVLERINGELFF. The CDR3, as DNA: TGCGCCAGCAGCTTCGTTCTAGAAAGAATTAACGGGGAGCTGTTTTTT.

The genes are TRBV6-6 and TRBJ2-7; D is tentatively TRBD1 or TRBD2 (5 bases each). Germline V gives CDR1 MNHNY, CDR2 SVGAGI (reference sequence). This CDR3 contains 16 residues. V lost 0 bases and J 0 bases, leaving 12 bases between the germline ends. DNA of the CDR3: TGTGCCAGCAGTTACTCGAGGGCAGGGAGCTCCTACGAGCAGTACTTC. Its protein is CASSYSRAGSSYEQYF.

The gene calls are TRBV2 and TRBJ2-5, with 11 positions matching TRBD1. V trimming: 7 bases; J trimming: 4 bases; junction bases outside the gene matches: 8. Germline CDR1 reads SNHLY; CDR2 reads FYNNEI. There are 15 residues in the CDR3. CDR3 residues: CASTSGQGAGETQYF. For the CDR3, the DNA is TGTGCCAGCACTTCAGGACAGGGGGCGGGAGAGACCCAGTACTTC.

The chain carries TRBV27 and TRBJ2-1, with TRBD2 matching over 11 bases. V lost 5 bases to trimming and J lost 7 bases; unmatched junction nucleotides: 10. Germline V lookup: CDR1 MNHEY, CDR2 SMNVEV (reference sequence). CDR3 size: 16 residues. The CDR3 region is CASSPGPGLADNEQFF. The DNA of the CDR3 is TGTGCCAGCAGTCCTGGCCCGGGACTAGCGGATAATGAGCAGTTCTTC.

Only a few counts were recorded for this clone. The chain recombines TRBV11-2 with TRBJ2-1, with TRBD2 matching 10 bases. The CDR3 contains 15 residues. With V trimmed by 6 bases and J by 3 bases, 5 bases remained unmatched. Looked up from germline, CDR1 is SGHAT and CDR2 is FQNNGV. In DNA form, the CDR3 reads TGTGCCAGCAGGTCACTAGCGGGAAGCTACAATGAGCAGTTCTTC. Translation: CASRSLAGSYNEQFF.

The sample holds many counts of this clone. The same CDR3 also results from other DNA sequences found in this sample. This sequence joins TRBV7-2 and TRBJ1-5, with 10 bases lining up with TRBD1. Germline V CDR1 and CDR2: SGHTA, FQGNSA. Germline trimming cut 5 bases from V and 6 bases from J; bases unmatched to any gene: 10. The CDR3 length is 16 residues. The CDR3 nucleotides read TGTGCCAGCAGCGGCCAGACAGGGGGCGCGGGTCAGCCCCAGCATTTT. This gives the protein CASSGQTGGAGQPQHF.

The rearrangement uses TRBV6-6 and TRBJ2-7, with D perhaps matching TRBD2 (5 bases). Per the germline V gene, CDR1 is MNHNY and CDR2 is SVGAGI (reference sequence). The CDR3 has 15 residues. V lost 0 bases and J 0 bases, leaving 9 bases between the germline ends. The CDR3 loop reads CASSYSRTHSYEQYF. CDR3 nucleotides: TGTGCCAGCAGTTACTCTCGGACTCACTCCTACGAGCAGTACTTC.

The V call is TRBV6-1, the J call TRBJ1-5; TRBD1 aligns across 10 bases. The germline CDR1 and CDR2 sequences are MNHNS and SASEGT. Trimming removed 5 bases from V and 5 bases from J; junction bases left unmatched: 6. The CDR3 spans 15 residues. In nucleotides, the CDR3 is TGTGCCAGCAGTAGCCGGGACAGGGGCGATCAGCCCCAGCATTTT. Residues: CASSSRDRGDQPQHF.

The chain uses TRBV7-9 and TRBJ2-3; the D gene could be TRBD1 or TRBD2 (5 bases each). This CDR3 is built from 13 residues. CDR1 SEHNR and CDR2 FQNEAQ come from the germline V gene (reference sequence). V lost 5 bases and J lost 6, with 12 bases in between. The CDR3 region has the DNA TGTGCCAGCAGCACGAATGAGGGGGATACGCAGTATTTT. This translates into CASSTNEGDTQYF.

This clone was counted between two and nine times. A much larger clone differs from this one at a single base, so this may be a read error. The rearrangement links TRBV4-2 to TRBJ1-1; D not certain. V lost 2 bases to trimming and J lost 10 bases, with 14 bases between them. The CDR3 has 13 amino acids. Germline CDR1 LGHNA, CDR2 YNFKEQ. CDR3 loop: CASSQPPSIGAFF. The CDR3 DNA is TGTGCCAGCAGCCAACCCCCCTCCATCGGAGCTTTCTTT.

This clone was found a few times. The CDR3 reads CASIPGQGSSSGNTIYF. CDR3 bases: TGTGCCAGCATCCCGGGACAGGGCTCGAGCTCTGGAAACACCATATATTTT. V is TRBV28 and J is TRBJ1-3; 9 bases match TRBD1. After removal of 7 bases from V and 0 bases from J, the junction contained 10 bases not matched to a gene. The CDR3 spans 17 residues. Germline CDR1 MDHEN, CDR2 SYDVKM.

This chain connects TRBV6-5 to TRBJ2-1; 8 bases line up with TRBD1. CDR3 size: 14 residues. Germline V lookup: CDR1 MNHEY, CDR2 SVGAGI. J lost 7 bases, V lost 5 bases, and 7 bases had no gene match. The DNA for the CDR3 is TGTGCCAGCAGTCGAAGACAGGGGAGGAATGAGCAGTTCTTC. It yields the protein CASSRRQGRNEQFF.

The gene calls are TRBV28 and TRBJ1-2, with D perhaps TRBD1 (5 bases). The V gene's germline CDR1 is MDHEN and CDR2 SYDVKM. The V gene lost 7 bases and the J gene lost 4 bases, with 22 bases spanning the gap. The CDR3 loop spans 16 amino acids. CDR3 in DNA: TGTGCCAGCACCACCTCTAGGGGATCTCAGGGCTATGGCTACACCTTC. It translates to CASTTSRGSQGYGYTF.

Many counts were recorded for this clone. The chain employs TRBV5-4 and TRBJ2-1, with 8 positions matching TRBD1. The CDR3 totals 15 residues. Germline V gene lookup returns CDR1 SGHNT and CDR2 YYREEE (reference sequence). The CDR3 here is CALGTGTGTYNEQFF. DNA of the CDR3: TGTGCTCTAGGCACAGGGACAGGAACCTACAATGAGCAGTTCTTC. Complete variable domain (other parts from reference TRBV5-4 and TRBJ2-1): ETGVTQSPTHLIKTRGQQVTLRCSSQSGHNTVSWYQQALGQGPQFIFQYYREEENGRGNFPPRFSGLQFPNYSSELNVNALELDDSALYLCALGTGTGTYNEQFFGPGTRLTVL.

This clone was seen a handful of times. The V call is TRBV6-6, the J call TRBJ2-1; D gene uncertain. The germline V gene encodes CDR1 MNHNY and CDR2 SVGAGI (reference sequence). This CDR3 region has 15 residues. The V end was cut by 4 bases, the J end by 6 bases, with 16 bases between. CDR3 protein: CASSSWGTSSNEQFF. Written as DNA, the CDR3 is TGTGCCAGCAGTTCATGGGGTACATCTTCCAATGAGCAGTTCTTC.

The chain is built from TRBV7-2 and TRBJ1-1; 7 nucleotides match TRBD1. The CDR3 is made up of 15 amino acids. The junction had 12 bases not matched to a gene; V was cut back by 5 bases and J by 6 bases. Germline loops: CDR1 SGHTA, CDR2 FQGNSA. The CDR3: CASSAQQGTRAEAFF. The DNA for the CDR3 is TGTGCCAGCAGCGCCCAACAGGGGACGAGGGCTGAAGCTTTCTTT.

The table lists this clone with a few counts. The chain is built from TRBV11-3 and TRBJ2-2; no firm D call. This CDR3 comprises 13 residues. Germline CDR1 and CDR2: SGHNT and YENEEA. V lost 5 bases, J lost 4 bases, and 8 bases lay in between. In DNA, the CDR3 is TGTGCCAGCAGCCCCCAGATCACCGGGGAGCTGTTTTTT. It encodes CASSPQITGELFF.

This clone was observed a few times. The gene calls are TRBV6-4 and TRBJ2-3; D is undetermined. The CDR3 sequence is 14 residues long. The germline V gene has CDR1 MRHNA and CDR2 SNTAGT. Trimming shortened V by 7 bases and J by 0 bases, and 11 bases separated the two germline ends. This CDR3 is CASKTDGSTDTQYF. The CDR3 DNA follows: TGTGCCAGCAAAACGGACGGGAGCACAGATACGCAGTATTTT.

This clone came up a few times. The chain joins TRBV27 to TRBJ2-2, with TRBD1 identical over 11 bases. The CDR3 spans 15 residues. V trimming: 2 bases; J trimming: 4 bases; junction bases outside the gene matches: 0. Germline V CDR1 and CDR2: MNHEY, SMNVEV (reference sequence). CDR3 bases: TGTGCCAGCAGTTTAGGGACAGGGGGCACCGGGGAGCTGTTTTTT. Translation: CASSLGTGGTGELFF.

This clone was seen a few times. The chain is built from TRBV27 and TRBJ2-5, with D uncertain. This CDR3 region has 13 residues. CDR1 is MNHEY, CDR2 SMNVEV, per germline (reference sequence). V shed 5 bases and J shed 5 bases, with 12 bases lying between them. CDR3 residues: CASSPRGRETQYF. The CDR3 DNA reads TGTGCCAGCAGTCCCAGAGGCCGGGAGACCCAGTACTTC.

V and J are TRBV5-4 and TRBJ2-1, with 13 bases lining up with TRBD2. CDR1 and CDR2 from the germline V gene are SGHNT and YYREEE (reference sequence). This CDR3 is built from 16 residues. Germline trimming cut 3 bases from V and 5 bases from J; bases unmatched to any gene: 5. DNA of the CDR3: TGTGCCAGCAGCTCCCGGACTAGCGGGAGAAACAATGAGCAGTTCTTC. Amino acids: CASSSRTSGRNNEQFF.

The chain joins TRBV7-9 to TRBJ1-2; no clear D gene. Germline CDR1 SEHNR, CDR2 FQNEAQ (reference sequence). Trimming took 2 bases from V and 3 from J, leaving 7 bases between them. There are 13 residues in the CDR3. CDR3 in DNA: TGTGCCAGCAGCTTACGGGAGGACTATGGCTACACCTTC. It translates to CASSLREDYGYTF.

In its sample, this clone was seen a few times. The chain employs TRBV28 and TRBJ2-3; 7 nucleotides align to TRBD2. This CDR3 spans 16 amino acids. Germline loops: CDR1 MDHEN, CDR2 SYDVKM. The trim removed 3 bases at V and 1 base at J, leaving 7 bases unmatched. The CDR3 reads CASSFGGESGTDTQYF. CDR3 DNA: TGTGCCAGCAGTTTTGGGGGGGAGTCGGGCACAGATACGCAGTATTTT.

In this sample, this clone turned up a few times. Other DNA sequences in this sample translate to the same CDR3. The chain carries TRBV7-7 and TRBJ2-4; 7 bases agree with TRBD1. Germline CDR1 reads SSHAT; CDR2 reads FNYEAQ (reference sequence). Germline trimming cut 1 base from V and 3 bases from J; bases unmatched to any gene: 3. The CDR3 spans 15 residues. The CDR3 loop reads CASSLVGGGKNIQYF. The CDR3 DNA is TGTGCCAGCAGCTTAGTAGGGGGCGGCAAAAACATTCAGTACTTC.